This paragraph reports one TCR beta chain. One end of the junction is discordant with germline, which a read error may explain. This CDR3 region has 15 residues. TCRdb passed the RT-PCR reads through MiXCR, listing each CDR3 protein once. The repertoire has roughly 940,000 distinct CDR3 sequences, about a sixth of them found once; the top ten carry about 6%. The entry originates in a study of patients and donors after allogeneic stem cell transplantation. This receptor was taken from a human donor who was either an allogeneic HSCT recipient or a stem cell or donor lymphocyte infusion donor (not recorded which). It is not recorded whose cells these are; they may come from a transplant donor. The source material was blood, either unsorted or a sorted T cell fraction (not recorded which). The V call is TRBV12-3 or TRBV12-4, the J call TRBJ2-2; D is tentatively TRBD1 or TRBD2 (6 bases each). CDR3 protein: CASGFRGRNTGELFF. DNA for the CDR3: TGTGCCAGCGGTTTTCGGGGGCGGAACACCGGGGAGCTGTTTTTT.